This TCR beta chain is drawn from a study of shared clonotypes between healthy human individuals. Study-wide points: In this cohort, only blood was sampled, and tissue repertoires likely differ. Represented diversity, genetic and exposure-history alike, was limited by few donors.

To note about this clone: Its antigen is not identified.

TCRdb keeps only in-frame clones here, not all; method: immunoSEQ multiplex PCR. This sample carries fewer than 800,000 clones, around 90% of them seen once, and the ten largest clones take roughly 22%. Positively selected for CCR7, the CD45RO-negative cells used as naive CD8 cells excluded terminally differentiated effector memory CD45RA+ cells. The CDR3 runs 12 residues. The V gene lost 5 bases and the J gene lost 8 bases, with 10 bases spanning the gap. Germline V gene lookup returns CDR1 SGHVS and CDR2 FNYEAQ. Sequencing was done on a sample of naive CD8+ T cells sorted from blood. The sequence was collected from a man aged 25 to 45 in good health. V is TRBV7-6 and J is TRBJ2-1, with D uncertain. The CDR3 sequence: CASSAESDEQFF. CDR3 sequence (DNA): TGTGCCAGCAGCGCGGAGTCTGATGAGCAGTTCTTC.